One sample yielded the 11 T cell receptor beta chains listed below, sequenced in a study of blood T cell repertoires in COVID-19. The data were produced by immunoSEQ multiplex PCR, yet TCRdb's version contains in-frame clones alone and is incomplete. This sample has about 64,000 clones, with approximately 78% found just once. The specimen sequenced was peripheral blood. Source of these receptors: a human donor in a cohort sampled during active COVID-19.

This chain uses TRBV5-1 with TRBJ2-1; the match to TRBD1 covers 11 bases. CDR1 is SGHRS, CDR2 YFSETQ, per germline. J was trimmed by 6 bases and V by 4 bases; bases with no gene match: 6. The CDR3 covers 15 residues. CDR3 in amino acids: CASSVSGTGGNEQFF. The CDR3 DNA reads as TGCGCCAGCAGCGTCTCCGGGACAGGGGGCAATGAGCAGTTCTTC.

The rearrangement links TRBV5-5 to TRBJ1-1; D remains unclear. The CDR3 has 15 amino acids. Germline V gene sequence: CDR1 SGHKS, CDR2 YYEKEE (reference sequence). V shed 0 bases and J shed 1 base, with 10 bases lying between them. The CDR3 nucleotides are TGTGCCAGCAGCTTGGTTAGAGGAACGAACACTGAAGCTTTCTTT. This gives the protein CASSLVRGTNTEAFF.

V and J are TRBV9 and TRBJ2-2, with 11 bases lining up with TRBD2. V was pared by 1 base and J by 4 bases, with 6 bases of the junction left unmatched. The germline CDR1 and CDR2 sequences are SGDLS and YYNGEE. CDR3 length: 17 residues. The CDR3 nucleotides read TGTGCCAGCAGCGTAACTAGCGGGGGAAGAGTCACCGGGGAGCTGTTTTTT. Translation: CASSVTSGGRVTGELFF.

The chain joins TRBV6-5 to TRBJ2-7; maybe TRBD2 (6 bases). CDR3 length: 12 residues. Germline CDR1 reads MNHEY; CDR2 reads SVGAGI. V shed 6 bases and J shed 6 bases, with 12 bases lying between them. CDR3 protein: CASSFGRGEQYV. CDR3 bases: TGTGCCAGCAGCTTTGGGCGGGGCGAGCAGTACGTC.

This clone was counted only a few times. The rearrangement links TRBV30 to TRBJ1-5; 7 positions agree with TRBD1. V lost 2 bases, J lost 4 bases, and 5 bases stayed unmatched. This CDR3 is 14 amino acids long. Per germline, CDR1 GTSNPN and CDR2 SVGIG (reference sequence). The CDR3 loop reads CAWSTGTENQPQHF. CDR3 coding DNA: TGTGCCTGGAGTACCGGGACAGAGAATCAGCCCCAGCATTTT.

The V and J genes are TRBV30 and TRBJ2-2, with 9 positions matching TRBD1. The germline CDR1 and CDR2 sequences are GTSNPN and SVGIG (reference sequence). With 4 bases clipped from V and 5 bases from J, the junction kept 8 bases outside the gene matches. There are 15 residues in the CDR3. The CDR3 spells CAWTQGQGSTGELFF. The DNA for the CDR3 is TGTGCCTGGACTCAGGGACAGGGATCAACCGGGGAGCTGTTTTTT.

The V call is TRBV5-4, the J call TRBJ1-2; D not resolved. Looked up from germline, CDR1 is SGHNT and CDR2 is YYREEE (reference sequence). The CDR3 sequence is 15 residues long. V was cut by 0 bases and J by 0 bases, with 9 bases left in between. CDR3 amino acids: CASSLDSRTNYGYTF. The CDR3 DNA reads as TGTGCCAGCAGCTTGGACAGCCGGACTAACTATGGCTACACCTTC.

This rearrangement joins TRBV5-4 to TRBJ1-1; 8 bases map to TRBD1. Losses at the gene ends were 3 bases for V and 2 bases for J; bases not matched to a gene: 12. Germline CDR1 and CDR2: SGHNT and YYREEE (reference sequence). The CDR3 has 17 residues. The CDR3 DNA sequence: TGTGCCAGCAGCTCTCGTATAGGACAGGGAAGAAACACTGAAGCTTTCTTT. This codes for CASSSRIGQGRNTEAFF.

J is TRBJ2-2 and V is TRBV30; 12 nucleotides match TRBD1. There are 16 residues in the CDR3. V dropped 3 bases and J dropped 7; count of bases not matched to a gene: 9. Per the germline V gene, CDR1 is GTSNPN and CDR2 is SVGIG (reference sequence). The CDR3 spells CAWRAPGQGAIGELFF. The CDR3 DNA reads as TGTGCCTGGAGGGCCCCGGGACAGGGGGCGATCGGGGAGCTGTTTTTT.

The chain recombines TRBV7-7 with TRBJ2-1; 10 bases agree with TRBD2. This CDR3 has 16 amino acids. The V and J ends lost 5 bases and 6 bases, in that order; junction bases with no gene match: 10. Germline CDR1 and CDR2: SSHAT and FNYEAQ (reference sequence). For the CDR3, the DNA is TGTGCCAGCAGCCCCAAGAGCGGGGGGGCCATCAATGAGCAGTTCTTC. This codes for CASSPKSGGAINEQFF.

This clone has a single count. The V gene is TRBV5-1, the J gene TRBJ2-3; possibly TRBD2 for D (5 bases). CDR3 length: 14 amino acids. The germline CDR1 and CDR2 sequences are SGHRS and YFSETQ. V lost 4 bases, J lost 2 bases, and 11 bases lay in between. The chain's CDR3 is CASSRSGYTDTQYF. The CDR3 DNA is TGCGCCAGCAGCCGGAGCGGATACACAGATACGCAGTATTTT.